Sequencing of this T cell receptor (beta chain) was carried out in a study of shared clonotypes between healthy human individuals. Naive CD8 cells were CD45RO-negative, positively selected for CCR7, excluding terminally differentiated effector memory CD45RA+ cells. There were only Caucasian adults among the donors, and all lived in Nashville, Tennessee. Sequencing was performed with immunoSEQ multiplex PCR; in TCRdb, only in-frame clones are kept and a portion is missing. Here the sample spans millions of clones, over 85% being singletons. Germline values: CDR1 SEHNR, CDR2 FQNEAQ (reference sequence). Losses at the gene ends were 1 base for V and 5 bases for J; bases not matched to a gene: 7. The CDR3 is made up of 16 amino acids.

This rearrangement joins TRBV7-9 to TRBJ2-1; 8 bases are shared with TRBD1. The sequence was collected from a man between 18 and 29 years old in good health. Sample: naive CD8+ T cells sorted from blood. The CDR3 nucleotides are TGTGCCAGCAGCTTAGTGGGGGACAGGCGACACAATGAGCAGTTCTTC. Residues: CASSLVGDRRHNEQFF.